The 8 T cell receptor beta chains below were found in one sample sequenced in a study of vaccination effects on CD4 cells after COVID-19. ViraFEST assay sequencing came after antigen-specific CD4+ T cells were expanded with viral peptide pools. Subsequent to a culture period of roughly 11 days, CD4+ T cells were isolated. Each person got two doses of an mRNA SARS-CoV-2 vaccine, BNT162b2 or mRNA-1273. No cognate antigen is known for these TCRs. Measured with immunoSEQ multiplex PCR; TCRdb has only the in-frame clones, and not every one. The sample comprises over 50,000 clones, about three quarters of which are singletons, and over 0.95% rests with the top ten. The sequenced sample was CD4+ T cells from PBMCs cultured with HCoV-229E spike peptides, obtained after COVID-19 vaccination. These TCRs come from a human donor who received a COVID-19 vaccine.

V is TRBV5-1 and J is TRBJ2-5; TRBD1 aligns across 10 bases. The CDR3 consists of 14 residues. From germline, CDR1 is SGHRS and CDR2 YFSETQ. V lost 2 bases, J lost 5 bases, and 3 bases stayed unmatched. In DNA, the CDR3 is TGCGCCAGCAGCTTCCTGGACAGGGGGGAGACCCAGTACTTC. Its translation: CASSFLDRGETQYF.

The chain uses TRBV28 and TRBJ1-3, with D hard to call. The CDR3 contains 15 residues. Germline CDR1 reads MDHEN; CDR2 reads SYDVKM. Trimming left V 4 bases short and J 4 bases short, with 14 bases between. Here the CDR3 reads CASSSLPGSGNTIYF. The CDR3 DNA is TGTGCCAGCAGTTCCCTCCCCGGGTCGGGAAACACCATATATTTT.

The genes are TRBV5-1 and TRBJ2-3; 9 bases agree with TRBD1. Unmatched junction bases numbered 12, after V lost 3 bases and J lost 4 bases. Germline loops: CDR1 SGHRS, CDR2 YFSETQ. The CDR3 has 17 amino acids. The DNA for the CDR3 is TGCGCCAGCAGCTCTTACGGTTACGGGACAGGGCCAGATACGCAGTATTTT. Protein: CASSSYGYGTGPDTQYF.

The CDR3 DNA reads as TGTGCCACCAGACAGGGAACTCAGCCCCAGCATTTT. The encoded protein is CATRQGTQPQHF. This chain joins TRBV10-3 and TRBJ1-5; 7 bases are a match to TRBD1. The CDR3 sequence is 12 residues long. CDR1 is ENHRY and CDR2 is SYGVKD in the germline V gene. V lost 10 bases, J lost 6 bases, and 6 bases stayed unmatched.

The CDR3 loop is CASRPGTGSDQYF. The CDR3 region has the DNA TGTGCCAGCAGGCCGGGGACGGGAAGTGACCAGTACTTC. The genes are TRBV5-5 and TRBJ2-5; D tentatively fits TRBD1 or TRBD2 (5 bases each). V shed 5 bases and J shed 10 bases, with 18 bases lying between them. The CDR3 runs to 13 residues. From germline, CDR1 is SGHKS and CDR2 YYEKEE (reference sequence).

The chain couples TRBV5-1 to TRBJ2-5; no definite D call. The germline gives CDR1 SGHRS, CDR2 YFSETQ. Trimming pared 0 bases from V and 2 bases from J, leaving 8 bases between. This CDR3 is built from 14 residues. The CDR3 nucleotides read TGCGCCAGCAGCTTGGGTCCGAATCAAGAGACCCAGTACTTC. As protein: CASSLGPNQETQYF.

J is TRBJ1-2 and V is TRBV19, with D possibly matching TRBD1 (6 bases). CDR3 length: 13 residues. Per the germline V gene, CDR1 is LNHDA and CDR2 is SQIVND (reference sequence). V shed 8 bases and J shed 4 bases, with 14 bases lying between them. The CDR3 reads CASGFSGAYGYTF. CDR3 coding DNA: TGTGCCAGTGGGTTTTCGGGGGCCTATGGCTACACCTTC. The full variable domain, in which reference TRBV19 and TRBJ1-2 provide the parts outside the CDR3, is DGGITQSPKYLFRKEGQNVTLSCEQNLNHDAMYWYRQDPGQGLRLIYYSQIVNDFQKGDIAEGYSVSREKKESFPLTVTSAQKNPTAFYLCASGFSGAYGYTFGSGTRLTVV.

A single count supports this clone. The chain joins TRBV6-6 to TRBJ1-1, with a tentative D call TRBD1 (6 bases). Germline V gene lookup returns CDR1 MNHNY and CDR2 SVGAGI (reference sequence). CDR3 length equals 15 residues. V gave up 5 bases and J gave up 4 bases, with 17 bases separating them. The CDR3 region has the DNA TGTGCCAGCAGTCCGACCTCAGGGGCGGGCACTGAAGCTTTCTTT. As protein: CASSPTSGAGTEAFF.